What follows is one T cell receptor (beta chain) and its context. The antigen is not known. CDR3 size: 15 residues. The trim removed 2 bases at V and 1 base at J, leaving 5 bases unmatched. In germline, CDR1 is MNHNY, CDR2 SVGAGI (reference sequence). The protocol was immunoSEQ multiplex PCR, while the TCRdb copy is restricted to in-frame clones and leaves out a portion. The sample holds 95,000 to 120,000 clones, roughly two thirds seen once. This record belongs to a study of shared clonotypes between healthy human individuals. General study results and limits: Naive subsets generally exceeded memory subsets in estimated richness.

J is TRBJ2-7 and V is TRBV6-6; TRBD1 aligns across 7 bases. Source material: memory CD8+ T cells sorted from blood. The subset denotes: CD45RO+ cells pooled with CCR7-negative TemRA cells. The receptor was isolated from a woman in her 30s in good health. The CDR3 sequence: CASSYAAQGSYEQYF. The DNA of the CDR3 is TGTGCCAGCAGTTACGCAGCACAGGGGTCCTACGAGCAGTACTTC.